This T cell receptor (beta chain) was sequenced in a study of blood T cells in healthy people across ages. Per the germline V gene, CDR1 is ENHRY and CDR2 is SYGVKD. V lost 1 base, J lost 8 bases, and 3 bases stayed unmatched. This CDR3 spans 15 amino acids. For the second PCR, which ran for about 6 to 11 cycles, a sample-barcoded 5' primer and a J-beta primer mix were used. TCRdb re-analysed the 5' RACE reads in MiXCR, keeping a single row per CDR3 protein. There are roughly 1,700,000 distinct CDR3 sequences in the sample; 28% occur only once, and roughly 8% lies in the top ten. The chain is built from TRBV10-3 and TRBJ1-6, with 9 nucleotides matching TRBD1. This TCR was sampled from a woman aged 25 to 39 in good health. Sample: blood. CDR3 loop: CAISELGQGDSPLHF. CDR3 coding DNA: TGTGCCATCAGTGAGTTGGGACAGGGAGATTCACCCCTCCACTTT.